The 10 T cell receptor beta chains below were found in one sample sequenced in a study of early T cells in non-severe SARS-CoV-2 infection. TCRdb reprocessed the 5' RACE reads with MiXCR, giving one entry per CDR3 protein. The sample contains 80,000 or so distinct CDR3 sequences, approximately 10% of which appear only once. The specimen was whole blood, collected at baseline. The receptor source for this set is an adult who was a healthcare worker with PCR-confirmed SARS-CoV-2 infection or an uninfected control (not recorded which).

This clonotype was detected many times. The chain couples TRBV7-3 to TRBJ2-3; the D gene is possibly TRBD1 (6 bases). The CDR3 is 12 residues long. CDR1 and CDR2 from the germline V gene are SGHTA and FQGTGA. V gave up 4 bases and J gave up 9 bases, with 11 bases separating them. CDR3 coding DNA: TGTGCCAGCAGCTCTCCAGGGGAGACGCAGTATTTT. As protein: CASSSPGETQYF.

By its share, this clonotype is medium-sized. This sequence joins TRBV5-6 and TRBJ2-2; the D is unclear. Germline CDR1 SGHDT, CDR2 YYEEEE. The CDR3 runs to 14 residues. Trimming removed 1 base at V and 1 base at J, with 5 bases between. CDR3 protein: CASSLWGNTGELFF. The CDR3 region has the DNA TGTGCCAGCAGCTTGTGGGGGAACACCGGGGAGCTGTTTTTT.

There are a few counts of this clonotype. This rearrangement joins TRBV5-1 to TRBJ1-4, with 7 bases lining up with TRBD1. This CDR3 spans 17 amino acids. Germline V gene sequence: CDR1 SGHRS, CDR2 YFSETQ. Unmatched junction bases numbered 10, after V lost 5 bases and J lost 0 bases. CDR3 loop: CASRPGQVHSTNEKLFF. CDR3 sequence (DNA): TGCGCCAGCAGACCCGGACAGGTTCATTCAACTAATGAAAAACTGTTTTTT.

This rearrangement joins TRBV29-1 to TRBJ1-1; 9 bases are shared with TRBD1. The CDR3 extends over 14 amino acids. Per germline, CDR1 SQVTM and CDR2 ANQGSEA. After removal of 3 bases from V and 3 bases from J, the junction contained 5 bases not matched to a gene. Written as DNA, the CDR3 is TGCAGCGTTGACCACAGGGGGCGATACACTGAAGCTTTCTTT. Its translation: CSVDHRGRYTEAFF.

This clonotype showed up many times. This chain links TRBV28 with TRBJ2-7; D remains unclear. The CDR3 length is 18 residues. Per germline, CDR1 MDHEN and CDR2 SYDVKM. V was trimmed by 1 base and J by 0 bases, leaving 19 bases between them. The CDR3 nucleotides read TGTGCCAGCAGTTTATCGTTCCCACTCTCACGCAGCTCCTACGAGCAGTACTTC. This sequence encodes CASSLSFPLSRSSYEQYF.

This chain joins TRBV5-6 and TRBJ2-3, with D uncertain. The CDR3 has 15 amino acids. V was clipped by 4 bases and J by 3 bases, with 15 bases between them. Germline V gene data show CDR1 as SGHDT and CDR2 as YYEEEE. The CDR3 reads CASSPNYLGTDTQYF. The CDR3 DNA is TGTGCCAGCAGCCCCAATTACCTCGGGACAGATACGCAGTATTTT.

Only a few counts were recorded for this clonotype. The V gene is TRBV12-3 or TRBV12-4, the J gene TRBJ1-6, with D uncertain. Trimming took 6 bases from V and 0 from J, leaving 9 bases between them. The CDR3 length is 15 residues. The CDR3 loop is CASRPGRSYNSPLHF. CDR3 in DNA: TGTGCCAGCAGGCCGGGCCGCTCCTATAATTCACCCCTCCACTTT.

V gene TRBV3-1 combines with J gene TRBJ2-5, with TRBD2 matching 8 bases. The V segment lost 7 bases and the J segment 0 bases; nucleotides outside the gene matches: 4. The CDR3 has 14 residues. CDR1 and CDR2 from the germline V gene are LGHDT and YNNKEL (reference sequence). As DNA, the CDR3 is TGTGCCAGCACGGCGGGGGGCCACCAAGAGACCCAGTACTTC. It codes for CASTAGGHQETQYF.

Ten or more counts support this clonotype. This sequence joins TRBV29-1 and TRBJ1-1; D is ambiguous. This CDR3 contains 13 residues. V was shortened by 7 bases and J by 5 bases, with 17 bases between the two germline ends. Germline lookup yields CDR1 SQVTM and CDR2 ANQGSEA. The CDR3 nucleotides are TGCAGCGGCTGGACGGTCCTCGGGACTGAAGCTTTCTTT. Encoded protein: CSGWTVLGTEAFF.

This clonotype was observed a handful of times. The CDR3, as DNA: TGTGCCAGCAGTTACGAAGACAGCTATGGCTACACCTTC. As protein: CASSYEDSYGYTF. This chain connects TRBV6-2 or TRBV6-3 to TRBJ1-2; D possibly corresponds to TRBD1 (5 bases). The CDR3 contains 13 residues. Trimming removed 2 bases at V and 4 bases at J, with 8 bases between. Per the germline V gene, CDR1 is MNHEY and CDR2 is SVGEGT.